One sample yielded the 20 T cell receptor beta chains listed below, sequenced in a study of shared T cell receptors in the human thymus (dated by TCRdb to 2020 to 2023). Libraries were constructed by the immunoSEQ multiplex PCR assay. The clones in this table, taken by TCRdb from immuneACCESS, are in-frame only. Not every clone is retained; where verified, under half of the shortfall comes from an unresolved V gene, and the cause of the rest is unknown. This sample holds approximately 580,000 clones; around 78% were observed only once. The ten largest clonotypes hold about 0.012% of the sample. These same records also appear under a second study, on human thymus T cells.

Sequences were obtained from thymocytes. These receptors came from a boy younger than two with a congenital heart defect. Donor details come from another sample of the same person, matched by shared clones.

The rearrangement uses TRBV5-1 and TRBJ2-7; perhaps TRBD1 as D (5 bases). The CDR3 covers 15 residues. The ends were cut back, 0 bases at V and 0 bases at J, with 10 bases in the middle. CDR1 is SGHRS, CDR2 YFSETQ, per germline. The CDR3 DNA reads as TGCGCCAGCAGCTTGGACAGGCGCTCCTCCTACGAGCAGTACTTC. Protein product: CASSLDRRSSYEQYF.

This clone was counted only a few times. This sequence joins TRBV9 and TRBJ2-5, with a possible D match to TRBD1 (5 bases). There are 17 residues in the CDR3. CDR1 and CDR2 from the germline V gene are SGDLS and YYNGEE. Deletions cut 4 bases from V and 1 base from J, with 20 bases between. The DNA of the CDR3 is TGTGCCAGCAGCTCGATGGGCGCAGGGTCGTTCCAAGAGACCCAGTACTTC. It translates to CASSSMGAGSFQETQYF.

CDR3 region: CASSPLAGGSYEQYF. For the CDR3, the DNA is TGTGCCAGCAGCCCACTAGCGGGAGGCTCTTACGAGCAGTACTTC. The chain is built from TRBV14 and TRBJ2-7, with TRBD2 identical over 12 bases. Germline V gene lookup returns CDR1 SGHDN and CDR2 FVKESK. This CDR3 spans 15 amino acids. After removal of 4 bases from V and 4 bases from J, the junction contained 5 bases not matched to a gene.

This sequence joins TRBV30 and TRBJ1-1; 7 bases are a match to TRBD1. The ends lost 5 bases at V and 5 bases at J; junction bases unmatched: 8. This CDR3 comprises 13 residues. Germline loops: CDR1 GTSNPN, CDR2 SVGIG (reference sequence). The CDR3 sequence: CAWRPKQGTEAFF. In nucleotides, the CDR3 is TGTGCCTGGCGCCCTAAACAGGGGACTGAAGCTTTCTTT.

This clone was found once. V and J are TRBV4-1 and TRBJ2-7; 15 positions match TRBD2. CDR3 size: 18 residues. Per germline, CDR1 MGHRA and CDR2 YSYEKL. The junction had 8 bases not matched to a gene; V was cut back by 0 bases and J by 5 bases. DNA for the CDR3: TGCGCCAGCAGCCAAGATCGGACTAGCGGGAGGGAAATCCACGAGCAGTACTTC. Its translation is CASSQDRTSGREIHEQYF.

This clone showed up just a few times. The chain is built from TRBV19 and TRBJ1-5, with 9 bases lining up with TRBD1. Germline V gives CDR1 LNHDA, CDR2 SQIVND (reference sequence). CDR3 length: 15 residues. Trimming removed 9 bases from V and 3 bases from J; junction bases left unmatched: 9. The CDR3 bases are TGTGCCAGCTTCCCGGGACAGGGAGACAATCAGCCCCAGCATTTT. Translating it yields CASFPGQGDNQPQHF.

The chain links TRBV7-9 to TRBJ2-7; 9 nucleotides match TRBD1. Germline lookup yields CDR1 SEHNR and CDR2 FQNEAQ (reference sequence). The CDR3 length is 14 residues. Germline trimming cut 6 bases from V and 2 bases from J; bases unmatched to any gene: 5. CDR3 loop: CASSPGQGPYEQYF. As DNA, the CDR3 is TGTGCCAGCAGTCCGGGACAGGGACCCTACGAGCAGTACTTC.

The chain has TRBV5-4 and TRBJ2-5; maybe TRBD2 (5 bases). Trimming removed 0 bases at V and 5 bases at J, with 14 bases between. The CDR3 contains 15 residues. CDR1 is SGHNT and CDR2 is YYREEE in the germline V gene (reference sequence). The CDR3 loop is CASSLVARGLETQYF. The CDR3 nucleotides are TGTGCCAGCAGCTTGGTGGCTAGAGGGCTGGAGACCCAGTACTTC.

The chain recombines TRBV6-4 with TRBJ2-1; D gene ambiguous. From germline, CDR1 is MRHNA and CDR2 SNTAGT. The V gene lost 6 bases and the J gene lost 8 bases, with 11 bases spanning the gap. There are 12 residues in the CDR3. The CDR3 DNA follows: TGTGCCAGCAGCCCCCCTGTCTATGAGCAGTTCTTC. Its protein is CASSPPVYEQFF.

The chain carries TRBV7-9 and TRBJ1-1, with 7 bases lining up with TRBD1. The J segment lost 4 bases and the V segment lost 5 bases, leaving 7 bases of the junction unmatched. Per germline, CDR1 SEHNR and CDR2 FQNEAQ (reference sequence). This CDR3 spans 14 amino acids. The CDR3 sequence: CASSRRTGTTEAFF. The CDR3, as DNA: TGTGCCAGCAGCCGGCGGACAGGAACCACTGAAGCTTTCTTT.

CDR3 in amino acids: CASSSGDRVNWTGELFF. DNA for the CDR3: TGTGCCAGCAGCTCGGGGGACAGGGTAAATTGGACCGGGGAGCTGTTTTTT. The genes are TRBV5-5 and TRBJ2-2; 9 bases map to TRBD1. Germline values: CDR1 SGHKS, CDR2 YYEKEE (reference sequence). J gave up 5 bases and V 3 bases, and 11 bases lay outside the gene matches. This CDR3 has 17 amino acids.

Here the CDR3 DNA reads TGTGCCACCGGTCCACCAGATACGCAGTATTTT. Its translation is CATGPPDTQYF. The rearrangement joins TRBV6-4 to TRBJ2-3; D call uncertain. The V gene lost 10 bases and the J gene lost 4 bases, with 9 bases spanning the gap. The CDR3 covers 11 residues. Germline lookup yields CDR1 MRHNA and CDR2 SNTAGT.

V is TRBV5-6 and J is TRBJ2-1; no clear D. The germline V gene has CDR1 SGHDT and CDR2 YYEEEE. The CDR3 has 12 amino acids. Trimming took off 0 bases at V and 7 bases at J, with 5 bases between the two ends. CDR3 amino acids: CASSLDLNEQFF. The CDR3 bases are TGTGCCAGCAGCTTGGACTTGAATGAGCAGTTCTTC. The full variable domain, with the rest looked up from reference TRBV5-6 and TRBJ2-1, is DAGVTQSPTHLIKTRGQQVTLRCSPKSGHDTVSWYQQALGQGPQFIFQYYEEEERQRGNFPDRFSGHQFPNYSSELNVNALLLGDSALYLCASSLDLNEQFFGPGTRLTVL.

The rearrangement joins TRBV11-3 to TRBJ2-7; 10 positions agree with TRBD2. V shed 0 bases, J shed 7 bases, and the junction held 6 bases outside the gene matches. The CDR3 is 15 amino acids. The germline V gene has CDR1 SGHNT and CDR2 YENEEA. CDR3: CASSLDTSGVEEQYF. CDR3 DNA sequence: TGTGCCAGCAGCTTAGATACTAGCGGGGTCGAAGAGCAGTACTTC.

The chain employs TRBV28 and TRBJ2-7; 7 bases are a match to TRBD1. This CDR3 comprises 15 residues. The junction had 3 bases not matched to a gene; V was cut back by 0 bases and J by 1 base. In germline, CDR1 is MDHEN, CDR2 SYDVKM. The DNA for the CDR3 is TGTGCCAGCAGTTTATGCGGGGACAGTTCCTACGAGCAGTACTTC. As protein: CASSLCGDSSYEQYF.

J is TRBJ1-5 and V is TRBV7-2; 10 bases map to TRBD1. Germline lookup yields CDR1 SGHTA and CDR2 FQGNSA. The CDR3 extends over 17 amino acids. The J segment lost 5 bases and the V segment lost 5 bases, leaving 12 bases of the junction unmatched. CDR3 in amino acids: CASSQTTDRGKYQPQHF. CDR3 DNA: TGTGCCAGCAGCCAAACCACGGACAGGGGGAAGTATCAGCCCCAGCATTTT.

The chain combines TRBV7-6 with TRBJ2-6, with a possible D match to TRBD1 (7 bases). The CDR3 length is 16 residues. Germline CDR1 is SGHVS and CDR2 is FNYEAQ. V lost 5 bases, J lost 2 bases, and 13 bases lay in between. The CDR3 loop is CASSAGTVPGANVLTF. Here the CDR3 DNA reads TGTGCCAGCAGCGCGGGGACAGTCCCTGGGGCCAACGTCCTGACTTTC.

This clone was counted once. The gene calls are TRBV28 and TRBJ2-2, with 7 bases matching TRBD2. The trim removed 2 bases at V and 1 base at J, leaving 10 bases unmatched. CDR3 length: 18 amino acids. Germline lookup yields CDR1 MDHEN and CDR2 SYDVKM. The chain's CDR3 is CASSLVQAGPLNTGELFF. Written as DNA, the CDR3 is TGTGCCAGCAGTTTAGTACAAGCGGGACCCCTGAACACCGGGGAGCTGTTTTTT.

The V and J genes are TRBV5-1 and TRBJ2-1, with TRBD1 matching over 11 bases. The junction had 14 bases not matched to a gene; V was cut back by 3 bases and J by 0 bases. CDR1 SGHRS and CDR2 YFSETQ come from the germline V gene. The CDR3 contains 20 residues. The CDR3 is CASSYDGTGGSGFSYNEQFF. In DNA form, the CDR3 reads TGCGCCAGCAGCTACGACGGGACAGGGGGTAGCGGGTTCTCCTACAATGAGCAGTTCTTC.

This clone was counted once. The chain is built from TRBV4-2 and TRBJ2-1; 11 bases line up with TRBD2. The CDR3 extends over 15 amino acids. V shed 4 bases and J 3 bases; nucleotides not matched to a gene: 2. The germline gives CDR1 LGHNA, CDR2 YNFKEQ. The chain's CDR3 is CASSPLAGDYNEQFF. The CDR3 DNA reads TGTGCCAGCAGCCCACTAGCGGGAGACTACAATGAGCAGTTCTTC.